These 24 T cell receptor beta chains were all obtained from the same sample, sequenced in a study of Ad26.COV2.S vaccination and SARS-CoV-2 variants. The repertoire was sequenced with immunoSEQ multiplex PCR; TCRdb's copy has only in-frame clones and lacks some. Here the sample spans some 270,000 clones, around nine tenths being singletons. Described treatment: some 20 received Ad26.COV2.S at low or high dose, single or two shots; roughly five received placebo; per-sample allocation not given. At day 63 after the first vaccine or placebo injection, samples were drawn. Sample: peripheral blood, taken in a trial of Ad26.COV2.S vaccine versus placebo. These receptors came from a person between 18 and 65 years old who received the Ad26.COV2.S COVID-19 vaccine or a placebo.

The chain carries TRBV27 and TRBJ2-2; weak D call: TRBD1 (7 bases). The length of the CDR3 is 15 residues. Trimming cost V 0 bases and J 8 bases, with 13 bases left between them. Germline CDR1 and CDR2: MNHEY and SMNVEV (reference sequence). The CDR3 DNA follows: TGTGCCAGCAGTTTATCCCCAGGGGGAGGTGGGGAGCTGTTTTTT. Its translation: CASSLSPGGGGELFF.

In its sample, this clone was seen once. V usage is TRBV27 and J usage is TRBJ2-2, with 12 positions matching TRBD2. This CDR3 is 15 amino acids long. V lost 6 bases and J lost 7; bases outside the gene matches: 6. CDR1 is MNHEY, CDR2 SMNVEV, per germline (reference sequence). As DNA, the CDR3 is TGTGCCAGCAGGCGACTAGCGGGAGAAGGCGGGGAGCTGTTTTTT. Its protein is CASRRLAGEGGELFF.

This chain joins TRBV7-8 and TRBJ2-1; TRBD2 matches at 8 bases. CDR1 and CDR2 (germline): SGHVS, FQNEAQ. The CDR3 has 14 residues. Unmatched junction bases numbered 7, after V lost 2 bases and J lost 10 bases. The CDR3, as DNA: TGTGCCAGCAGCTTAACCGGGACTAGGTACGAGCAGTTCTTC. The encoded protein is CASSLTGTRYEQFF.

The rearrangement uses TRBV7-8 and TRBJ1-5; 10 bases align to TRBD1. V was pared by 1 base and J by 6 bases, with 3 bases of the junction left unmatched. This CDR3 comprises 15 residues. The germline gives CDR1 SGHVS, CDR2 FQNEAQ. The CDR3 nucleotides read TGTGCCAGCAGCTTAGGACAGGGGGCAAGTCAGCCCCAGCATTTT. Its protein is CASSLGQGASQPQHF.

The CDR3 bases are TGCAGCGTGTCGATAGCGGTCCAAGAGACCCAGTACTTC. Protein: CSVSIAVQETQYF. V gene TRBV29-1 combines with J gene TRBJ2-5; TRBD2 is a possible D gene (6 bases). V was clipped by 6 bases and J by 1 base, with 12 bases between them. The germline V gene encodes CDR1 SQVTM and CDR2 ANQGSEA. The CDR3 runs 13 residues.

The chain couples TRBV4-3 to TRBJ2-1, with 14 bases matching TRBD2. V lost 3 bases, J lost 12 bases, and 10 bases stayed unmatched. The CDR3 spans 16 residues. The V gene's germline CDR1 is LGHNA and CDR2 YSLEER. The CDR3 loop is CASSQAGTSGGGGQFF. As DNA, the CDR3 is TGCGCCAGCAGCCAGGCCGGGACTAGCGGGGGCGGAGGGCAGTTCTTC.

Comments on this clone: The sample contains more than one DNA sequence encoding this CDR3. V gene TRBV5-5 combines with J gene TRBJ2-5; D is unresolved. Germline lookup yields CDR1 SGHKS and CDR2 YYEKEE (reference sequence). There are 11 residues in the CDR3. V was cut by 0 bases and J by 5 bases, with 2 bases left in between. The CDR3 here is CASSLAETQYF. CDR3 coding DNA: TGTGCCAGCAGCTTGGCGGAGACCCAGTACTTC.

V usage is TRBV6-1 and J usage is TRBJ1-6; D might be TRBD1 (5 bases). Germline V lookup: CDR1 MNHNS, CDR2 SASEGT. V gave up 3 bases and J gave up 4 bases, with 10 bases separating them. This CDR3 has 15 residues. The CDR3 region is CASSDQGNYNSPLHF. In DNA form, the CDR3 reads TGTGCCAGCAGTGATCAGGGAAATTATAATTCACCCCTCCACTTT.

The chain has TRBV6-2 or TRBV6-3 and TRBJ1-5; the D is unclear. This CDR3 has 17 residues. The V end lost 2 bases, the J end lost 2 bases, and 16 bases lay between the germline ends. Germline CDR1 reads MNHEY; CDR2 reads SVGEGT. The CDR3 protein is CASSYKGRYGGNQPQHF. The DNA of the CDR3 is TGTGCCAGCAGTTACAAGGGTAGATATGGAGGCAATCAGCCCCAGCATTTT.

The chain employs TRBV28 and TRBJ2-3; D call uncertain. There are 15 residues in the CDR3. V lost 3 bases, J lost 0 bases, and 10 bases lay in between. The germline CDR1 and CDR2 sequences are MDHEN and SYDVKM. CDR3 nucleotide sequence: TGTGCCAGCAGTTTTTTGGCGACTAGCACAGATACGCAGTATTTT. It specifies CASSFLATSTDTQYF.

The gene calls are TRBV24-1 and TRBJ2-7, with D uncertain. Germline loops: CDR1 KGHDR, CDR2 SFDVKD. The V gene lost 4 bases and the J gene lost 6 bases, with 18 bases spanning the gap. The CDR3 is 15 amino acids. CDR3 in amino acids: CATSEPDGPLGEQYF. The CDR3 bases are TGTGCCACCAGTGAACCAGACGGTCCGCTAGGCGAGCAGTACTTC.

The V call is TRBV29-1, the J call TRBJ2-3; 9 positions agree with TRBD2. CDR3 length equals 16 residues. Germline V gives CDR1 SQVTM, CDR2 ANQGSEA. The V and J ends lost 7 bases and 0 bases, in that order; junction bases with no gene match: 11. CDR3 bases: TGCAGCGCCTACGGGACCCTAGCGGGGAGCACAGATACGCAGTATTTT. It yields the protein CSAYGTLAGSTDTQYF.

The chain couples TRBV7-9 to TRBJ2-2; D is uncertain. This CDR3 has 14 residues. The germline gives CDR1 SEHNR, CDR2 FQNEAQ (reference sequence). Trimming removed 5 bases from V and 6 bases from J, with 13 bases in between. CDR3 loop: CASSVMVAAGELFF. In DNA, the CDR3 is TGTGCCAGCAGCGTCATGGTAGCCGCCGGGGAGCTGTTTTTT.

This clone was seen more than once but under ten times. This rearrangement joins TRBV9 to TRBJ2-2, with a tentative D call TRBD2 (5 bases). The V gene lost 0 bases and the J gene lost 4 bases, with 10 bases spanning the gap. The CDR3 has 15 residues. Per germline, CDR1 SGDLS and CDR2 YYNGEE. DNA of the CDR3: TGTGCCAGCAGCGTAGGTGAGGGTAGCACCGGGGAGCTGTTTTTT. The encoded protein is CASSVGEGSTGELFF. Full variable domain (missing parts from reference TRBV9 and TRBJ2-2): DSGVTQTPKHLITATGQRVTLRCSPRSGDLSVYWYQQSLDQGLQFLIQYYNGEERAKGNILERFSAQQFPDLHSELNLSSLELGDSALYFCASSVGEGSTGELFFGEGSRLTVL.

V gene TRBV5-1 combines with J gene TRBJ1-6; D is ambiguous. The CDR3 contains 13 residues. Germline-derived CDR1 and CDR2 are SGHRS and YFSETQ. V dropped 0 bases and J dropped 11 bases, with 9 bases sitting between them. Written as DNA, the CDR3 is TGCGCCAGCAGCTTGGACGGGCAGACACCCCTCCACTTT. This encodes CASSLDGQTPLHF. Looking up the rest from reference TRBV5-1 and TRBJ1-6 gives the full variable domain: KAGVTQTPRYLIKTRGQQVTLSCSPISGHRSVSWYQQTPGQGLQFLFEYFSETQRNKGNFPGRFSGRQFSNSRSEMNVSTLELGDSALYLCASSLDGQTPLHFGNGTRLTVT.

Regarding this clone: Other DNA sequences from this sample encode an identical CDR3 as well. V and J are TRBV6-2 or TRBV6-3 and TRBJ2-7; 9 nucleotides align to TRBD2. Germline CDR1 MNHEY, CDR2 SVGEGT. The CDR3 sequence is 13 residues long. With 4 bases clipped from V and 4 bases from J, the junction kept 2 bases outside the gene matches. In DNA form, the CDR3 reads TGTGCCAGCAGTTTGGCGGGAGGGTACGAGCAGTACGTC. It translates to CASSLAGGYEQYV.

The J gene is TRBJ2-1, the V gene TRBV30; 12 bases match TRBD1. Germline CDR1 reads GTSNPN; CDR2 reads SVGIG (reference sequence). V dropped 4 bases and J dropped 9; count of bases not matched to a gene: 7. The CDR3 runs to 14 residues. Written as DNA, the CDR3 is TGTGCCTGGAAGTCAGGGACAGGGGGCGGTGAGCAGTTCTTC. As protein: CAWKSGTGGGEQFF.

This CDR3 reads CASRGGREQFF. The CDR3 region has the DNA TGTGCCAGTCGCGGGGGGAGGGAGCAGTTCTTC. The J gene is TRBJ2-1, the V gene TRBV11-1, with TRBD2 matching 8 bases. Germline lookup yields CDR1 SGHAT and CDR2 FQDESV (reference sequence). The CDR3 runs 11 residues. Trimming took 9 bases from V and 10 from J; bases not matched to a gene: 5.

The rearrangement links TRBV3-1 (or the pseudogene TRBV3-2) to TRBJ2-1; TRBD2 matches at 12 bases. This CDR3 region has 21 residues. The germline CDR1 and CDR2 sequences are LGHDT and YNNKEL (reference sequence). The ends lost 0 bases at V and 0 bases at J; junction bases unmatched: 12. In DNA form, the CDR3 reads TGTGCCAGCAGCCAAGATGTACCGACTAGCGGGGGTCCAAGCTCCTACAATGAGCAGTTCTTC. Translation: CASSQDVPTSGGPSSYNEQFF.

The chain has TRBV5-4 and TRBJ2-3; 11 nucleotides match TRBD2. The trim removed 4 bases at V and 2 bases at J, leaving 3 bases unmatched. Germline V gene sequence: CDR1 SGHNT, CDR2 YYREEE (reference sequence). The CDR3 spans 15 residues. The CDR3 DNA is TGTGCCAGCAGCCAGGGACTAGCGGACACAGATACGCAGTATTTT. Translating it yields CASSQGLADTDTQYF.

The V and J genes are TRBV7-9 and TRBJ2-7, with D possibly matching TRBD2 (6 bases). The CDR3 contains 12 residues. Deletions cut 4 bases from V and 4 bases from J, with 8 bases between. Germline V lookup: CDR1 SEHNR, CDR2 FQNEAQ (reference sequence). The CDR3 bases are TGTGCCAGCAGCTCGGGAGTTTACGAGCAGTACGTC. It yields the protein CASSSGVYEQYV.

This sequence joins TRBV27 and TRBJ2-7; weak D call: TRBD1 (5 bases). With 1 base removed from V and 2 bases from J, the gap between germline ends came to 15 bases. This CDR3 is built from 16 residues. Germline V gene data show CDR1 as MNHEY and CDR2 as SMNVEV (reference sequence). The CDR3 reads CASSLLSAGMTYEQYF. The CDR3 DNA sequence: TGTGCCAGCAGTTTATTGTCGGCAGGGATGACCTACGAGCAGTACTTC.

This rearrangement joins TRBV4-2 to TRBJ2-3; weak D call: TRBD2 (6 bases). CDR3 length: 16 residues. Germline CDR1 and CDR2: LGHNA and YNFKEQ. V lost 2 bases and J lost 2, with 14 bases in between. The CDR3 is CASSQNIGTFTDTQYF. DNA of the CDR3: TGTGCCAGCAGCCAAAACATAGGGACTTTCACAGATACGCAGTATTTT.

Only one count was recorded for this clone. This chain links TRBV7-9 with TRBJ2-1; no clear D. The CDR3 sequence is 14 residues long. Germline V CDR1 and CDR2: SEHNR, FQNEAQ (reference sequence). The V and J ends lost 5 bases and 14 bases respectively, with 22 bases between them. Here the CDR3 reads CASSLAEQSLGKFF. As DNA, the CDR3 is TGTGCCAGCAGCCTGGCCGAACAGAGTCTAGGGAAGTTCTTC.